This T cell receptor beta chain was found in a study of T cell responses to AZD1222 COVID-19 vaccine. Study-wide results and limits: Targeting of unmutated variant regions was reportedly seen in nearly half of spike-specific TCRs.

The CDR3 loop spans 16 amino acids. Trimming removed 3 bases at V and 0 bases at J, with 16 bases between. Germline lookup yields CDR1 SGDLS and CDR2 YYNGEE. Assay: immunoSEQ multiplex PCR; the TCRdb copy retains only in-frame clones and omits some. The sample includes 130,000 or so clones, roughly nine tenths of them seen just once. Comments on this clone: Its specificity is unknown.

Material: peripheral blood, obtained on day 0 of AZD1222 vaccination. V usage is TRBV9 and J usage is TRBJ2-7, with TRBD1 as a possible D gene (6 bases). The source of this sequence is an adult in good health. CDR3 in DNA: TGTGCCAGCAGCGAACAAGCACAGGGAATCTCCTACGAGCAGTACTTC. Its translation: CASSEQAQGISYEQYF.